This TCR beta chain originates from a study of blood T cell repertoires in COVID-19. Here immunoSEQ multiplex PCR was the method, and the copy in TCRdb shows in-frame clones only, minus some. The table has 130,000 to 150,000 clones, around 89% seen once. The CDR3 runs to 16 residues. Germline lookup yields CDR1 LNHDA and CDR2 SQIVND (reference sequence). V dropped 7 bases and J dropped 1 base, with 19 bases sitting between them. Sequencing used PBMCs or T cells enriched from blood (not recorded which). This rearrangement joins TRBV19 to TRBJ1-1; D is unresolved. This receptor was obtained from a woman aged 25-40 years with acute COVID-19. The CDR3 is CASTLDEWAGNTEAFF. The CDR3 bases are TGTGCCAGTACCCTTGATGAGTGGGCGGGGAACACTGAAGCTTTCTTT.